This T cell receptor (beta chain) was recorded in a study of blood T cell repertoires in COVID-19. Study-wide context: Samples taken during acute and convalescent COVID-19 were collected in the United States, Italy and Spain.

Trimming left V 5 bases short and J 4 bases short, with 24 bases between. The CDR3 runs 18 residues. Germline CDR1 is MNHEY and CDR2 is SMNVEV (reference sequence). Per the original methods: Reference gene primer amplification yielded estimated nucleated cell counts. Generated by immunoSEQ multiplex PCR, the TCRdb table keeps only in-frame clones and is missing some. The V and J calls and clone size come from that table; D and trimming were worked out from the DNA. The sample lists 230,000 or so clones; about 86% were seen once. The sample taken for sequencing was PBMCs or T cells enriched from blood (not recorded which). The chain combines TRBV27 with TRBJ2-1; D possibly corresponds to TRBD2 (6 bases). The TCR originated in a woman between 50 and 59 years old with acute COVID-19. The DNA for the CDR3 is TGTGCCAGCAGTACCGGGCGGGACTCGGCGAATGGTTACAATGAGCAGTTCTTC. This codes for CASSTGRDSANGYNEQFF.